The source of this TCR beta chain is a study of cytomegalovirus exposure and HLA in healthy donors. For the study at large: Later, an analysis reported that the 120 or so validation repertoires had used the same platform as the approximately 600 first-cohort repertoires. Study-wide findings and caveats: Reportedly, cytomegalovirus status was diagnosed with high sensitivity and specificity. Investigators reported 150 to 200 TCR beta chains as tied to cytomegalovirus.

V lost 0 bases to trimming and J lost 8 bases, with 10 bases between them. CDR1 and CDR2 (germline): LNHNV, YYDKDF (reference sequence). The CDR3 spans 13 residues. As to this clone: Its antigen remains unidentified.

Repertoires were generated with immunoSEQ multiplex PCR, while TCRdb's copy carries only in-frame clones and drops some. The sample carries 200,000 or so clones, about 80% recorded once. V and J are TRBV15 and TRBJ1-1; no clear D. The sequence was collected from a man aged 18 to 29 in good health and CMV-seropositive. The sample consisted of PBMCs. This chain's CDR3 is CATSRETGREAFF. The CDR3 bases are TGTGCCACCAGCAGAGAGACCGGGAGGGAAGCTTTCTTT.